This TCR beta chain originates from a study of post-analysis software for immune sequencing data. Study background: Relapsing-remitting, secondary progressive and progressive-relapsing multiple sclerosis were all included among the disease courses. Study-wide findings and caveats: Comparison with controls showed significantly lower normalized Chao1 diversity in multiple sclerosis patients. Under the F measure, samples that were prepared in one batch clustered strongly together. Relative to controls, patients had about five TRBV segments at higher frequency, with TRBV5-6, TRBV5-1 and TRBV20-1 among these.

In its sample, this clonotype was seen a few times. The antigen is unknown. The CDR3 totals 15 residues. V dropped 8 bases and J dropped 3; count of bases not matched to a gene: 10. Germline assignment: CDR1 SNHLY and CDR2 FYNNEI. Prepared TCR beta cDNA libraries contained unique molecular identifiers. A population of about 1 to 11 million T cells gave rise to roughly 0.5 million cDNA molecules. Using its own MiXCR run on the PCR reads, TCRdb lists one record per CDR3 protein. The repertoire holds roughly 620,000 distinct CDR3 sequences, with around 44% as singletons. The TCR sequence derives from a girl aged 5-17 years with multiple sclerosis. The material sequenced was blood. The V call is TRBV2, the J call TRBJ2-7, with 10 nucleotides matching TRBD2. As DNA, the CDR3 is TGTGCCAGCGGGAGGGCTAGCGGGAGAGACTACGAGCAGTACTTC. The encoded protein is CASGRASGRDYEQYF.